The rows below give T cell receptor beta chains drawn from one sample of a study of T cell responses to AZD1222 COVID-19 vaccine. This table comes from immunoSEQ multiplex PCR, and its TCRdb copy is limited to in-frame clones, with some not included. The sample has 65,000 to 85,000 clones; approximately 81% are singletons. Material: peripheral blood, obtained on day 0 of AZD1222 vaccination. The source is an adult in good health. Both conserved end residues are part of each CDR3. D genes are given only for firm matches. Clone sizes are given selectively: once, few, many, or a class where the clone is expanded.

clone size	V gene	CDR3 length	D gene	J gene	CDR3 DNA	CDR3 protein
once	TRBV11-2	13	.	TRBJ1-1	TGTGCCAGCAGCGAACACCTGAACACTGAAGCTTTCTTT	CASSEHLNTEAFF
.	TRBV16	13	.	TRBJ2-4	TGTGCCAGCACCCAACAACAGAATTCCATTCAGTACTTC	CASTQQQNSIQYF
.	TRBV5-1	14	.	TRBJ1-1	TGCGCCAGCAAAGGCGACACCATGAACACTGAAGCTTTCTTT	CASKGDTMNTEAFF
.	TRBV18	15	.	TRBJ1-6	TGTGCCAGCTCACCCGCCGTCAGGGAGGGTTCACCCCTCCACTTT	CASSPAVREGSPLHF
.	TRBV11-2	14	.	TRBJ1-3	TGTGCCAGCAGCCAGACAGGAACTGGAAACACCATATATTTT	CASSQTGTGNTIYF
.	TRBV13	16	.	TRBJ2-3	TGTGCCAGCAGCTTAATCGCGGCAGGGGACCGTAATACGCAGTATTTT	CASSLIAAGDRNTQYF
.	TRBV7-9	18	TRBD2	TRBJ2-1	TGTGCCAGCAGCTTAGCGAAGGCTAGCGGGGGTCTCTACAATGAGCAGTTCTTC	CASSLAKASGGLYNEQFF
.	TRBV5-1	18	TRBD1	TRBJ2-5	TGCGCCAGCAGCTCGTCGCCGGGGACAGGGTTCCCGCAAGAGACCCAGTACTTC	CASSSSPGTGFPQETQYF
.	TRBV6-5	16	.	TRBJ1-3	TGTGCCAGCAGTTACTCGTCTTCGGCGGCTGGAAACACCATATATTTT	CASSYSSSAAGNTIYF
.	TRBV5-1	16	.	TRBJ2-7	TGCGCCAGCAGCTTGAGGAGTCAGGGGGGATCCTACGAGCAGTACTTC	CASSLRSQGGSYEQYF
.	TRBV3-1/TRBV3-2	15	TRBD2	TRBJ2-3	TGTGCCAGCAGGAAACTAGCGGGGGGGACTAATACGCAGTATTTT	CASRKLAGGTNTQYF
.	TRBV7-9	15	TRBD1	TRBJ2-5	TGTGCCAGCACCTTAGAGGGACAGGTCCAAGAGACCCAGTACTTC	CASTLEGQVQETQYF
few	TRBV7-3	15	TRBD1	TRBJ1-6	TGTGCCAGCAGCTACGGGACAGGGTATAATTCACCCCTCCACTTT	CASSYGTGYNSPLHF
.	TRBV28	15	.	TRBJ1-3	TGTGCCAGCAGTTTCGGTTATCCCTCTGGAAACACCATATATTTT	CASSFGYPSGNTIYF
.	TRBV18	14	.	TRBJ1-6	TGTGCCAGCTCACAGGGGGATGGAAATTCACCCCTCCACTTT	CASSQGDGNSPLHF
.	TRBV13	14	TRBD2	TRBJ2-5	TGTGCCAGCAGCTCAGCGGGGGGGCCAGAGACCCAGTACTTC	CASSSAGGPETQYF
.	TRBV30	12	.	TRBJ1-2	TGTGCCTGGAGTGCCCAAGGGGCAGGGCGCACCTTC	CAWSAQGAGRTF
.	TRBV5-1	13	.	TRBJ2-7	TGCGCCAGCAGTCCACAGGTATCCTACGAGCAGTACTTC	CASSPQVSYEQYF
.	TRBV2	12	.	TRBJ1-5	TGTGCCAGCACCATGCCACGGTCGCCCCAGCATTTT	CASTMPRSPQHF
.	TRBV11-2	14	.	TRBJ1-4	TGTGCCAGCAGCTTTCAGGCGCGAGATGAAAAACTGTTTTTT	CASSFQARDEKLFF
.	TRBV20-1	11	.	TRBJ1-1	TGCAGTGGCGTCTTAGGGGGGCAAGCTTTCTTT	CSGVLGGQAFF
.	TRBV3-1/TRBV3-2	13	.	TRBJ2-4	TGTGCCAGCAGCCTTCAGGGTGGAGACATTCAGTACTTC	CASSLQGGDIQYF
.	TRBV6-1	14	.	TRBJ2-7	TGTGCCAGCAGTGAAGACGGTCAGGCCTACGAGCAGTACTTC	CASSEDGQAYEQYF
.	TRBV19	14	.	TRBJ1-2	TGTGCCAGTAGTGTACGGACAGCAAACTATGGCTACACCTTC	CASSVRTANYGYTF
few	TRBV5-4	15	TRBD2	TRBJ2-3	TGTGCCAGCAGCCTACCGGGACTAGCCTCAGATACGCAGTATTTT	CASSLPGLASDTQYF
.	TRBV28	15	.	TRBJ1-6	TGTGCCAGCAGTAATTCTGGGATTAATAATTCACCCCTCCACTTT	CASSNSGINNSPLHF
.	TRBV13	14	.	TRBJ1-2	TGTGCCAGCAGCCCCGGCAGGGCGTTCTATGGCTACACCTTC	CASSPGRAFYGYTF
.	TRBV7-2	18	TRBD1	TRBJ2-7	TGTGCCAGCAGCTTAGGCCTTAGGGGGACAGCCGGCTCCTACGAGCAGTACTTC	CASSLGLRGTAGSYEQYF
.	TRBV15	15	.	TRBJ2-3	TGTGCCACCAGCAGAGATCGCGGGTTTGGAGATACGCAGTATTTT	CATSRDRGFGDTQYF
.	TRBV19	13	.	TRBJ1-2	TGTGCCAGCCAGCGGCTGGGGAGGGATGGCTACACCTTC	CASQRLGRDGYTF
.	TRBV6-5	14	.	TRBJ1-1	TGTGCCAGCAGTTACTCGCGCGGGAACACTGAAGCTTTCTTT	CASSYSRGNTEAFF
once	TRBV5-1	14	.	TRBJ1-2	TGCGCCAGCAGCTTAGGGGGGACTAACTATGGCTACACCTTC	CASSLGGTNYGYTF
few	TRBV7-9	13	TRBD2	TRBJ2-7	TGTGCCAGCAGCCCCCCGGGGGGGCGCGAGCAGTACTTC	CASSPPGGREQYF
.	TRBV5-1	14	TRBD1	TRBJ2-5	TGCGCCAGCACCTACGGACAGGGTGGAGAGACCCAGTACTTC	CASTYGQGGETQYF
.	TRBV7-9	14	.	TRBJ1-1	TGTGCCAGCAGTTCCGCAGGGGCTCGGACTGAAGCTTTCTTT	CASSSAGARTEAFF
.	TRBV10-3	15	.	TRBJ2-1	TGTGCCATCAGTGATCCCCCCGATATAATAAATGAGCAGTTCTTC	CAISDPPDIINEQFF
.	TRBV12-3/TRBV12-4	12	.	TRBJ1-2	TGTGCCAGCAGTCTCCAGGGTTACGGCTACACCTTC	CASSLQGYGYTF
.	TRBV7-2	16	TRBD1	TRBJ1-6	TGTGCCAGCAGCTTAGGGACAGGGGGCGGAAATTCACCCCTCCACTTT	CASSLGTGGGNSPLHF
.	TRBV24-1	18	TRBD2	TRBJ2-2	TGTGCCACCAGTGACTCCTCCGGGACTAGCGTACTTACCGGGGAGCTGTTTTTT	CATSDSSGTSVLTGELFF